This T cell receptor beta chain was profiled in a study of blood T cells in healthy people across ages. Extractions gave at least 5 micrograms of total RNA per sample. Trimming shortened V by 0 bases and J by 4 bases, and 12 bases separated the two germline ends. Germline V gene lookup returns CDR1 DFQATT and CDR2 SNEGSKA (reference sequence). The CDR3 spans 14 residues. Next came a second PCR, run for about 6 to 12 cycles, which used a sample-barcoded 5' primer along with a J-beta primer mix. TCRdb used MiXCR to reprocess the 5' RACE reads, holding one entry per CDR3 protein. The repertoire includes approximately 960,000 distinct CDR3 sequences, just under 30% of them detected once, and roughly a tenth sits in the top ten. These data were also filed under a second study, of T cells of mothers and their children. From that report: For the second PCR, the M1S primer put in sample barcodes and 2-4 random nucleotides.

The rearrangement links TRBV20-1 to TRBJ1-1; tentatively, D is TRBD1 (6 bases). The receptor was isolated from a woman between 40 and 50 years old in good health. The sequencing sample was made of blood. The CDR3 DNA is TGCAGTGCTAGAGATCGGACAGAAAGCACTGAAGCTTTCTTT. Its protein product is CSARDRTESTEAFF.